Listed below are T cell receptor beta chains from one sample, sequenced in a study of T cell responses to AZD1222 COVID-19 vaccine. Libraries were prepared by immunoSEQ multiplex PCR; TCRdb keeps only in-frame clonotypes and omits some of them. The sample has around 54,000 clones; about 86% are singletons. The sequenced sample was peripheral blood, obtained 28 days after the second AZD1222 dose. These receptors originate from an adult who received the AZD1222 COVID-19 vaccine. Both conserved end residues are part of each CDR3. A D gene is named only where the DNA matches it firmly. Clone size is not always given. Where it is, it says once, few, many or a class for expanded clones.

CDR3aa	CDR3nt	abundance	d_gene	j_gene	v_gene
CASSQGYGPSGNTIYF	TGTGCCAGCAGCCAAGGATATGGGCCTTCTGGAAACACCATATATTTT	-	-	TRBJ1-3	TRBV3-1/TRBV3-2
CASSSRSGRKNIQYF	TGTGCCAGCAGTTCCCGAAGCGGGAGGAAAAACATTCAGTACTTC	-	TRBD2	TRBJ2-4	TRBV28
CASSPRQNNYEQYF	TGTGCCAGCTCACCACGGCAGAATAACTACGAGCAGTACTTC	-	-	TRBJ2-7	TRBV18
CASSMTSGGADEQFF	TGCGCCAGCAGCATGACTAGCGGGGGGGCCGATGAGCAGTTCTTC	-	TRBD2	TRBJ2-1	TRBV5-1
CASRRRGKGYNEQFF	TGTGCCAGCAGAAGGCGCGGCAAGGGGTACAATGAGCAGTTCTTC	-	-	TRBJ2-1	TRBV5-6
CASSRAGGSPRRPLHF	TGTGCCAGCAGCCGCGCGGGGGGGTCCCCCCGGAGACCCCTCCACTTT	-	-	TRBJ1-6	TRBV7-9
CASSLVSQNNSPLHF	TGTGCCAGCAGCTTAGTGAGCCAGAATAATTCACCCCTCCACTTT	-	-	TRBJ1-6	TRBV7-8
CASSLGPVEKETQYF	TGTGCCAGCAGCTTAGGGCCGGTTGAGAAAGAGACCCAGTACTTC	few	-	TRBJ2-5	TRBV5-6
CATSRGLQGASGELFF	TGTGCCACCAGCAGAGGTTTACAGGGGGCCAGCGGGGAGCTGTTTTTT	-	TRBD1	TRBJ2-2	TRBV15
CASSRHPGTNTEAFF	TGTGCCAGCAGCCGCCACCCAGGGACCAACACTGAAGCTTTCTTT	-	-	TRBJ1-1	TRBV9
CASSLPGSHYEQYF	TGTGCCAGCAGTTTACCAGGATCGCACTACGAGCAGTACTTC	-	-	TRBJ2-7	TRBV28
CASTRGALEETQYF	TGTGCCAGCACAAGGGGCGCGTTGGAGGAGACCCAGTACTTC	-	-	TRBJ2-5	TRBV2
CASSFGMNTEAFF	TGCGCCAGCAGCTTCGGTATGAACACTGAAGCTTTCTTT	-	-	TRBJ1-1	TRBV5-1
CSASDRQGASTEAFF	TGCAGTGCTAGTGACCGACAGGGGGCGAGCACTGAAGCTTTCTTT	once	TRBD1	TRBJ1-1	TRBV20-1
CASKDSYNEQFF	TGTGCCAGCAAAGACTCATACAATGAGCAGTTCTTC	-	-	TRBJ2-1	TRBV28